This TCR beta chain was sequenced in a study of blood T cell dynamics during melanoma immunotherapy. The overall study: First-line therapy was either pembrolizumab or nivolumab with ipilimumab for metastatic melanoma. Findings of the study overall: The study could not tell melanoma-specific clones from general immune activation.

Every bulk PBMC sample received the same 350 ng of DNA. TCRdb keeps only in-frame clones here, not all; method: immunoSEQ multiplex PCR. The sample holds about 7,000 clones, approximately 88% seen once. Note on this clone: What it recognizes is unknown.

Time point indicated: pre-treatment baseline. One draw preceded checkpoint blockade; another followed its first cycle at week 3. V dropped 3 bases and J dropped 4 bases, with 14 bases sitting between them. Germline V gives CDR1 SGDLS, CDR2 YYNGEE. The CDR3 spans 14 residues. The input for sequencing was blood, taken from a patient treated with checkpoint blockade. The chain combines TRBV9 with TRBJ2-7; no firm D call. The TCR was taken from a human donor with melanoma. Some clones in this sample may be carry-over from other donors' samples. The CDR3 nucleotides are TGTGCCAGCAGCGAGGTCCATACGCCTTACGAGCAGTACTTC. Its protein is CASSEVHTPYEQYF.